This T cell receptor beta chain emerged from a study of human T cells and chemical hapten exposure. General study points: Alopecia was present in the donors, so their immune response may differ from healthy people's. PT1 expanded TCR counts and patch test score were linked, and their correlation was positive. Expanded TCRs made up significantly more big CDR3 similarity clusters than controls did.

As to time point: patch test 1, 2 weeks after DPC sensitization. The treatment was: therapeutic diphenylcyclopropenone sensitization with weekly scalp DPC. Alopecia patients deemed DPC-suitable, aged 18 to 70, excluding pregnancy. About this clonotype: Its cognate antigen is unknown.

Each CDR3 protein is one row after TCRdb ran MiXCR on the RACE reads. The sample holds 150,000 to 200,000 distinct CDR3 sequences; approximately 20% are singletons and the top ten take under 7%. Germline CDR1 DFQATT, CDR2 SNEGSKA (reference sequence). This CDR3 is built from 16 residues. The V end was cut by 3 bases, the J end by 2 bases, with 19 bases between. The receptor comes from a woman in her 50s with alopecia areata. Some clones in this sample may be carry-over from other donors' samples. The V call is TRBV20-1, the J call TRBJ2-5, with D tentatively TRBD1 or TRBD2 (6 bases each). This material consisted of whole blood, taken in connection with sensitization to the hapten diphenylcyclopropenone (DPC). In nucleotides, the CDR3 is TGCAGTGCTAGCCCCTCGGTAGTAGGGGGGCAAGAGACCCAGTACTTC. As protein: CSASPSVVGGQETQYF.